The 12 T cell receptor beta chains below all came from one sample that was sequenced in a study. From the RT-PCR reads, TCRdb called clonotypes with MiXCR, one entry per CDR3 protein. The table lists about 680,000 distinct CDR3 sequences, 11% to 15% of them singletons. The sample taken for sequencing was memory CD4+ T cells from blood. These receptors originate from a female donor in good health, serving as a healthy control.

This clonotype was counted at least ten times. This chain connects TRBV9 to TRBJ1-3, with D tentatively TRBD1 (5 bases). The germline CDR1 and CDR2 sequences are SGDLS and YYNGEE. Trimming pared 3 bases from V and 8 bases from J, leaving 12 bases between. CDR3 length: 13 residues. The CDR3 here is CASSASGFDTIYF. As DNA, the CDR3 is TGTGCCAGCAGCGCCTCAGGGTTCGACACCATATATTTT.

Points on this clonotype: One end of the junction varies from germline; a read error may be responsible. This rearrangement joins TRBV3-1 to TRBJ2-7; D is undetermined. The CDR3 has 13 residues. The germline V gene has CDR1 LGHDT and CDR2 YNNKEL (reference sequence). The CDR3 DNA reads TGTGCCAGCAGTCCCCCCTGGGTCCAGGAGCTGTACTTC. Its translation is CASSPPWVQELYF.

This clonotype was counted ten times or more. The J gene is TRBJ2-3, the V gene TRBV12-3 or TRBV12-4; D unclear. The CDR3 totals 13 residues. V lost 3 bases, J lost 4 bases, and 8 bases lay in between. The CDR3 DNA reads as TGTGCCAGCAGTTTCCGTGACTCAGATACGCAGTATTTT. Amino acid sequence: CASSFRDSDTQYF.

The table lists this clonotype with many counts. A read error may produce the germline difference seen at one junction end. V usage is TRBV7-2 and J usage is TRBJ1-1; TRBD1 might be the D (6 bases). The CDR3 runs to 13 residues. Germline CDR1 is SGHTA and CDR2 is FQGNSA. CDR3 amino acids: CASSTQGNTEAFF. The CDR3 DNA is TGCGCCAGCAGCACACAGGGTAACACTGAAGCTTTCTTT.

V usage is TRBV5-1 and J usage is TRBJ2-7, with D possibly matching TRBD2 (5 bases). V was clipped by 1 base and J by 3 bases, with 8 bases between them. Germline CDR1 and CDR2: SGHRS and YFSETQ. This CDR3 contains 13 residues. CDR3 protein: CASSLNSGYEQYF. The CDR3, as DNA: TGCGCCAGCAGCTTGAACAGCGGCTACGAGCAGTACTTC.

The chain links TRBV10-3 to TRBJ2-7, with TRBD1 matching over 11 bases. Per the germline V gene, CDR1 is ENHRY and CDR2 is SYGVKD. V trimming: 4 bases; J trimming: 3 bases; junction bases outside the gene matches: 5. There are 15 residues in the CDR3. CDR3 nucleotide sequence: TGTGCCATCAGTGTGTCCGGGACAGGGGGCTACGAGCAGTACTTC. Protein sequence: CAISVSGTGGYEQYF.

This clonotype was seen a few times. CDR3 amino acids: CASTSSATGELFF. In DNA, the CDR3 is TGTGCCAGCACAAGTAGCGCCACCGGGGAGCTGTTTTTT. J is TRBJ2-2 and V is TRBV12-3 or TRBV12-4; D possibly corresponds to TRBD2 (5 bases). This CDR3 contains 13 residues. The germline V and J ends were trimmed by 7 bases and 4 bases, with 10 bases remaining between them.

The sample holds many counts of this clonotype. Here the CDR3 reads CSARDRLARWSEQFF. CDR3 nucleotides: TGCAGTGCTAGAGATAGACTAGCGAGGTGGAGTGAGCAGTTCTTC. The rearrangement joins TRBV20-1 to TRBJ2-1, with 8 bases aligning to TRBD2. From germline, CDR1 is DFQATT and CDR2 SNEGSKA (reference sequence). J was trimmed by 9 bases and V by 0 bases; bases with no gene match: 10. The CDR3 contains 15 residues.

This clonotype was seen at least ten times. The chain couples TRBV30 to TRBJ1-2; D not certain. CDR1 and CDR2 (germline): GTSNPN, SVGIG (reference sequence). This CDR3 is built from 11 residues. With 2 bases removed from V and 2 bases from J, the gap between germline ends came to 3 bases. DNA of the CDR3: TGTGCCTGGAGTTCAAACTATGGCTACACCTTC. It codes for CAWSSNYGYTF. Complete variable domain (other parts from reference TRBV30 and TRBJ1-2): SQTIHQWPATLVQPVGSPLSLECTVEGTSNPNLYWYRQAAGRGLQLLFYSVGIGQISSEVPQNLSASRPQDRQFILSSKKLLLSDSGFYLCAWSSNYGYTFGSGTRLTVV.

There are a few counts of this clonotype. The genes are TRBV10-3 and TRBJ1-1, with D possibly being TRBD1 (6 bases). The V and J ends lost 7 bases and 1 base respectively, with 10 bases between them. In germline, CDR1 is ENHRY, CDR2 SYGVKD. The CDR3 spans 13 residues. The CDR3 nucleotides are TGTGCCATCACCTCGACAGGGAACACTGAAGCTTTCTTT. The encoded protein is CAITSTGNTEAFF.

This clonotype has more than one count but fewer than ten. The chain combines TRBV20-1 with TRBJ1-1; D uncertain. Trimming took off 5 bases at V and 4 bases at J, with 8 bases between the two ends. Germline CDR1 and CDR2: DFQATT and SNEGSKA (reference sequence). This CDR3 is built from 11 residues. The chain's CDR3 is CSAGQSTEAFF. Here the CDR3 DNA reads TGCAGTGCTGGCCAGAGCACTGAAGCTTTCTTT.

This clonotype was counted a few times. This chain connects TRBV24-1 to TRBJ1-1; tentative D call: TRBD1 (5 bases). The CDR3 spans 14 residues. The germline CDR1 and CDR2 sequences are KGHDR and SFDVKD. Trimming shortened V by 5 bases and J by 1 base, and 10 bases separated the two germline ends. CDR3 nucleotide sequence: TGTGCCACCAGTGGGGGACCGTCGAACACTGAAGCTTTCTTT. It specifies CATSGGPSNTEAFF.